The clone carrying this T cell receptor (beta chain) was picked up many times. The sample originates from a study of low-dose radiotherapy and immunotherapy resistance in tumors. Alpha and beta chains were covered, as first-strand cDNA relied on TRAV- and TRBV-specific primers. Amplification of TCRs used a constant-region primer and V-primer adapter for 20 PCR cycles. TCRdb re-called the reads with MiXCR, one entry per CDR3 protein. The sample records under 35,000 distinct CDR3 sequences, around 50% being singletons. This CDR3 is 17 amino acids long. CDR1 and CDR2 (germline): DFQATT, SNEGSKA (reference sequence). Trimming removed 0 bases at V and 2 bases at J, with 17 bases between. Time point defined: after trial treatment. Treatment: LDRT plus nivolumab, ipilimumab, low-dose cyclophosphamide and aspirin (RACIN trial).

Sequencing used PBMCs, obtained after low-dose radiotherapy plus immunotherapy. The gene calls are TRBV20-1 and TRBJ2-1, with D tentatively TRBD2 (6 bases). The TCR was taken from a male donor with gallbladder cancer. CDR3 in amino acids: CSARDMFEAGTYNEQFF. CDR3 coding DNA: TGCAGTGCTAGAGATATGTTCGAGGCGGGGACCTACAATGAGCAGTTCTTC.